This TCR beta chain stems from a study of OX40 agonist ivuxolimab in advanced cancers. Overall study: Patients were treated with ivuxolimab, an agonistic anti-OX40 (CD134) antibody. The study's findings and limits: Some nonresponders likewise displayed low normalized T-cell clonal expansion. Clones of CD4+ and CD8+ blood T cells grew by week 6 at doses of 0.1 to 3.0 mg/kg.

Data came from immunoSEQ multiplex PCR; TCRdb stores just in-frame clones and leaves some out. The data show 60,000 to 80,000 clones, around 81% seen once. Blood was sampled at baseline, cycle 4 day 1, and cycle 7 day 1. Details on this clone: The antigen remains unidentified.

Germline V lookup: CDR1 PRHDT, CDR2 FYEKMQ (reference sequence). This CDR3 contains 13 residues. Trimming stripped 5 bases from V and 2 bases from J, with 7 bases between. The rearrangement joins TRBV13 to TRBJ1-3; D call uncertain. The sample was CD4+ or CD8+ T cells sorted from blood, taken in a trial of the OX40 agonist ivuxolimab. This clonotype originated in an adult with an advanced solid tumor such as melanoma, head and neck, liver or kidney cancer. CDR3 loop: CASSHQAGNTIYF. The CDR3, as DNA: TGTGCCAGCAGCCACCAGGCTGGAAACACCATATATTTT.